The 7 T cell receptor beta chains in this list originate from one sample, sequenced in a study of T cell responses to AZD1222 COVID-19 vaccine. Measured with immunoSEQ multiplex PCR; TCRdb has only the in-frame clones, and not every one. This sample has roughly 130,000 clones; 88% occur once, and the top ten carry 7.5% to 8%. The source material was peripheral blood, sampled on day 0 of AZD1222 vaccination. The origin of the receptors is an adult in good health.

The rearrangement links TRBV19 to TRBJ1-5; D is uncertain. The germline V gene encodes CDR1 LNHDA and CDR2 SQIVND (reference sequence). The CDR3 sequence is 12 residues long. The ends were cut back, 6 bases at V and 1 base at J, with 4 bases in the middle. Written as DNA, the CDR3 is TGTGCCAGTAGAAGCAGCAATCAGCCCCAGCATTTT. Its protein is CASRSSNQPQHF.

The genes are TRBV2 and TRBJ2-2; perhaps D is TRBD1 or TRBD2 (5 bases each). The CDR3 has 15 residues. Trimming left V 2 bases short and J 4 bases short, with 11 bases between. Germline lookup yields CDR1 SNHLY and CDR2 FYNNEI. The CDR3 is CASSERRDGTGELFF. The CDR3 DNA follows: TGTGCCAGCAGTGAACGCAGGGACGGCACCGGGGAGCTGTTTTTT.

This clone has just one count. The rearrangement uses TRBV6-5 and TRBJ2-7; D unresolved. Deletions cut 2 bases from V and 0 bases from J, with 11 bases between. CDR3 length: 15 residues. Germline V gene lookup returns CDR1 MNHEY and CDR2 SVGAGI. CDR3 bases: TGTGCCAGCAGTTACGCCGAGTCGGGCTCCTACGAGCAGTACTTC. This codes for CASSYAESGSYEQYF.

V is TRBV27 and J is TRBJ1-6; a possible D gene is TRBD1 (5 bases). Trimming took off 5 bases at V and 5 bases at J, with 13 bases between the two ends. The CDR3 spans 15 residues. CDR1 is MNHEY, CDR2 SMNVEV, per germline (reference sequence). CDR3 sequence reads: CASSPSGTDNSPLHF. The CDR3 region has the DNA TGTGCCAGCAGTCCCTCCGGGACGGATAATTCACCCCTCCACTTT.

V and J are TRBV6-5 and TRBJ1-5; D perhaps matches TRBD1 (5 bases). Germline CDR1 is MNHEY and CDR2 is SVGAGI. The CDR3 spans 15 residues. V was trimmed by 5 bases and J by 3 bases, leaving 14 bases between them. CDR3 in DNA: TGTGCCAGCAGTCGCTCGGCAGGGTTCAATCAGCCCCAGCATTTT. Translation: CASSRSAGFNQPQHF.

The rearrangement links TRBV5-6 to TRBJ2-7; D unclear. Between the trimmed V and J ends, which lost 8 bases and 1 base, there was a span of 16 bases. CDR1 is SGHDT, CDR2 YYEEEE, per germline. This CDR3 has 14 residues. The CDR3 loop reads CASSNLARSYEQYF. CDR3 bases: TGTGCCAGTAGCAACTTGGCGAGGTCCTACGAGCAGTACTTC.

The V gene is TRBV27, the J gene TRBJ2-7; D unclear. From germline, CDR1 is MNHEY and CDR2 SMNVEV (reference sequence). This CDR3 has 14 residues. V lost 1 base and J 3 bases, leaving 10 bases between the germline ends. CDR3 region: CASSLFPDYYEQYF. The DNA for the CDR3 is TGTGCCAGCAGTTTATTCCCCGATTACTACGAGCAGTACTTC.